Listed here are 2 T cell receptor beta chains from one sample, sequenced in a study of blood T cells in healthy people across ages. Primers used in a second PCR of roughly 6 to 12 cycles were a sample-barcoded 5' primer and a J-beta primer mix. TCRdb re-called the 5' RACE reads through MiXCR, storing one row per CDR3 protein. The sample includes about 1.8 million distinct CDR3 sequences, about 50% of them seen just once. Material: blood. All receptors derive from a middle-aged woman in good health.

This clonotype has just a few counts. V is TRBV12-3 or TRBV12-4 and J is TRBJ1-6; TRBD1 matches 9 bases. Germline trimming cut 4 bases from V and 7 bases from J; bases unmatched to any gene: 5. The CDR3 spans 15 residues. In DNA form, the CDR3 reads TGTGCCAGCAGTTCCGGTGGACAGGGGAATTCACCCCTCCACTTT. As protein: CASSSGGQGNSPLHF.

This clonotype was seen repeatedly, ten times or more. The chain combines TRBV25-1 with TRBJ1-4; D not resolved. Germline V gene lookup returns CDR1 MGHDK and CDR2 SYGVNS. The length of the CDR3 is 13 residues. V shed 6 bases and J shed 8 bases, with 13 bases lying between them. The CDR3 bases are TGTGCCAGCAGGGCGGAATCATGGGAAAAACTGTTTTTT. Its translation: CASRAESWEKLFF.